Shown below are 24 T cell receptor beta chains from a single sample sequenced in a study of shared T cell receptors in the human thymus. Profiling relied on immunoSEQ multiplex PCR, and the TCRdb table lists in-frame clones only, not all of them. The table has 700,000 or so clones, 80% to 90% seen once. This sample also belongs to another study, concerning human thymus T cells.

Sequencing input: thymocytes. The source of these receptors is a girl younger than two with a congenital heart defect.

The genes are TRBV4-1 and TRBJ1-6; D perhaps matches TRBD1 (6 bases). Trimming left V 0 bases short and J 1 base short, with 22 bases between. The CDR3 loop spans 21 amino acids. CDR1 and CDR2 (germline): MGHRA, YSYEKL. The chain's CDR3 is CASSQDQGEYGDRSYNSPLHF. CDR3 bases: TGCGCCAGCAGCCAAGATCAAGGGGAGTACGGTGACAGGTCCTATAATTCACCCCTCCACTTT.

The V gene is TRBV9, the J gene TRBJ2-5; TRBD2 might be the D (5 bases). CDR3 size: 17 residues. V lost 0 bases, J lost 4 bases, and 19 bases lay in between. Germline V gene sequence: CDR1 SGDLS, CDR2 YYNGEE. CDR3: CASSVEVAGLKGETQYF. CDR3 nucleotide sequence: TGTGCCAGCAGCGTAGAAGTGGCGGGTTTAAAGGGAGAGACCCAGTACTTC.

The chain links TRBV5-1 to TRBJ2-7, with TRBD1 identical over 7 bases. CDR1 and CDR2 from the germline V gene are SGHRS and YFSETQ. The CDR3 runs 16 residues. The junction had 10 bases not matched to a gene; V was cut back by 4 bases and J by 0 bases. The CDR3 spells CASSREGGRSSYEQYF. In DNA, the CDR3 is TGCGCCAGCAGCAGGGAAGGGGGCCGGAGCTCCTACGAGCAGTACTTC.

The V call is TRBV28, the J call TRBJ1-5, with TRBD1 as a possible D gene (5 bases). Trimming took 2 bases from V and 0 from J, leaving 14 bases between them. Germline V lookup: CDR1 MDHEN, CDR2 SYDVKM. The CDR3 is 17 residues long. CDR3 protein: CASSLKDRGLSNQPQHF. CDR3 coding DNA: TGTGCCAGCAGTTTAAAAGACAGAGGCCTTAGCAATCAGCCCCAGCATTTT. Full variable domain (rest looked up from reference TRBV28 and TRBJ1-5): DVKVTQSSRYLVKRTGEKVFLECVQDMDHENMFWYRQDPGLGLRLIYFSYDVKMKEKGDIPEGYSVSREKKERFSLILESASTNQTSMYLCASSLKDRGLSNQPQHFGDGTRLSIL.

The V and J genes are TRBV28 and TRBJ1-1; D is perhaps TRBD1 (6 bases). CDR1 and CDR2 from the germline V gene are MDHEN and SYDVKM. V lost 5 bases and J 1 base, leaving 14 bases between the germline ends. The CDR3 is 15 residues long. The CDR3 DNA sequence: TGTGCCAGCAGTCCTCTCGGACAGACGAACACTGAAGCTTTCTTT. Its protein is CASSPLGQTNTEAFF. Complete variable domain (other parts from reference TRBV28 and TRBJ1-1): DVKVTQSSRYLVKRTGEKVFLECVQDMDHENMFWYRQDPGLGLRLIYFSYDVKMKEKGDIPEGYSVSREKKERFSLILESASTNQTSMYLCASSPLGQTNTEAFFGQGTRLTVV.

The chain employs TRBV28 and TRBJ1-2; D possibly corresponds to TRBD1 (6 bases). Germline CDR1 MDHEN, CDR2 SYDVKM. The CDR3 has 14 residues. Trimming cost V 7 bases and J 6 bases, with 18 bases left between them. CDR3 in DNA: TGTGCCAGCATCGTAGGGACAAAACGGCATGGCTACACCTTC. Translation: CASIVGTKRHGYTF.

The CDR3 DNA follows: TGTGCCAGCAGCTTAAGGAGCTCTGGAAACACCATATATTTT. Its translation: CASSLRSSGNTIYF. The J gene is TRBJ1-3, the V gene TRBV7-2; D ambiguous. V was pared by 2 bases and J by 0 bases, with 5 bases between. The CDR3 has 14 residues. The germline gives CDR1 SGHTA, CDR2 FQGNSA.

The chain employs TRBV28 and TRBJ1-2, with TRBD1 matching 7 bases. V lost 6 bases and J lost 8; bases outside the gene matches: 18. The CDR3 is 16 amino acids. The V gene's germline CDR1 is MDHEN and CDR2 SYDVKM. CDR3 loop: CASRHTPNRDRGGYTF. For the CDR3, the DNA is TGTGCCAGCAGGCATACCCCGAACCGGGACAGAGGCGGCTACACCTTC.

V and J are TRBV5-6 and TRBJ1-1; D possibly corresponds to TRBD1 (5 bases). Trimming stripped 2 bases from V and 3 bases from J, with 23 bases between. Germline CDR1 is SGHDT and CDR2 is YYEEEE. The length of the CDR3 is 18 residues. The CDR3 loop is CASSLGTVFFQRDTEAFF. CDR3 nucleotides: TGTGCCAGCAGCTTAGGGACGGTGTTTTTCCAGCGGGACACTGAAGCTTTCTTT.

The CDR3 DNA reads TGTGCCAGCAGAGACCGGACAGGGGATCCCTCTCTTCACTATGGCTACACCTTC. Its translation is CASRDRTGDPSLHYGYTF. The chain joins TRBV5-8 to TRBJ1-2, with TRBD1 matching over 9 bases. Trimming at V came to 5 bases and at J to 3 bases, leaving 17 bases not matched to a gene. The CDR3 extends over 18 amino acids. Germline assignment: CDR1 SGHTS and CDR2 YDEGEE.

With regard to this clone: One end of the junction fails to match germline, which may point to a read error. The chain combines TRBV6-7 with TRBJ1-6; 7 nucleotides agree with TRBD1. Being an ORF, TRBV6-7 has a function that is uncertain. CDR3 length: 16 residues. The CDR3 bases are TGTGCCAGCAGGAGGGGGACGGGACAGAATAATTCACCCCCCCACTTT. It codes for CASRRGTGQNNSPPHF.

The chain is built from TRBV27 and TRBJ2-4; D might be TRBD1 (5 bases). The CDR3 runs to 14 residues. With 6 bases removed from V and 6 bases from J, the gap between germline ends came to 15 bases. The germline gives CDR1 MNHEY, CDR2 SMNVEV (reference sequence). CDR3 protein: CASRGPLESNIQYF. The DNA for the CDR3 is TGTGCCAGCAGGGGGCCCCTAGAATCAAACATTCAGTACTTC.

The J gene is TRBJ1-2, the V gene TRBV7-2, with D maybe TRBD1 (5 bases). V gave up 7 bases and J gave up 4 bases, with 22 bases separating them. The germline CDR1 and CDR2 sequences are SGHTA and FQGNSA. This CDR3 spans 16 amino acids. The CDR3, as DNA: TGTGCCAGCATCCGACCATGGCGCAGGGAAGGCTATGGCTACACCTTC. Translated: CASIRPWRREGYGYTF.

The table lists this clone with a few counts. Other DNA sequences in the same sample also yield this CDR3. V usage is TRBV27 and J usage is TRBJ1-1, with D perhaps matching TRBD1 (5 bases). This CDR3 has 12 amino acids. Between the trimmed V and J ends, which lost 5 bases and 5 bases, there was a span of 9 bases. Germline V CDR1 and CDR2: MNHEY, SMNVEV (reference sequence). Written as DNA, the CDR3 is TGTGCCAGCAGTCCCCGGGGGACTGAAGCTTTCTTT. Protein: CASSPRGTEAFF.

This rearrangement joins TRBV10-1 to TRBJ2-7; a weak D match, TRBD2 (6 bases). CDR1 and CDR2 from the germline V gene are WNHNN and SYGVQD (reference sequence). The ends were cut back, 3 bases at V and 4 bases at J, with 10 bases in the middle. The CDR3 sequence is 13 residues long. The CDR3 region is CASSEQEGYEQYF. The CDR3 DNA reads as TGCGCCAGCAGTGAACAGGAGGGGTACGAGCAGTACTTC.

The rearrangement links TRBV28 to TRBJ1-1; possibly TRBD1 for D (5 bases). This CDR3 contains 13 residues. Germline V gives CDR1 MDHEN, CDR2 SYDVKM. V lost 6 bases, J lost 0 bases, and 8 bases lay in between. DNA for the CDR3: TGTGCCAGCAGACTGACAGTGAACACTGAAGCTTTCTTT. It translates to CASRLTVNTEAFF.

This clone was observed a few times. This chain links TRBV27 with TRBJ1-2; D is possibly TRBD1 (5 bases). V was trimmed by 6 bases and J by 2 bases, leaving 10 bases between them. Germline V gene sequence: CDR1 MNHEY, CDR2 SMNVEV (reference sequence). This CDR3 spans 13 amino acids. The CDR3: CASRSGRNYGYTF. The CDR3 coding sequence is TGTGCCAGCAGGTCAGGGCGCAACTATGGCTACACCTTC.

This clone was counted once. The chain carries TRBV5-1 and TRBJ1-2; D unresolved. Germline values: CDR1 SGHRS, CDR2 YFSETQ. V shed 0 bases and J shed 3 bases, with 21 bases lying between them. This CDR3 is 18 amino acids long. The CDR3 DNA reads TGCGCCAGCAGCTTGGCCGGCTCGCTGGTTATGGGAGACTATGGCTACACCTTC. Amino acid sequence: CASSLAGSLVMGDYGYTF.

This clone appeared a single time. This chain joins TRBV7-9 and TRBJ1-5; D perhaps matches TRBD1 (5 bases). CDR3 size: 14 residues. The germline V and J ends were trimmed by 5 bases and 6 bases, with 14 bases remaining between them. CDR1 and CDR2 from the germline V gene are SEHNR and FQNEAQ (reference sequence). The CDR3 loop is CASSTTGGGQPQHF. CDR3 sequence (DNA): TGTGCCAGCAGCACCACAGGTGGTGGTCAGCCCCAGCATTTT.

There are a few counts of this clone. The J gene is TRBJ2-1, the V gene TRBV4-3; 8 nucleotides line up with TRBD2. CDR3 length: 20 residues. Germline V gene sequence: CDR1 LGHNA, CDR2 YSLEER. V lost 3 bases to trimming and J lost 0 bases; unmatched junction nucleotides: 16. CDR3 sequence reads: CASSHSLLTGGRSSYNEQFF. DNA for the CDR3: TGCGCCAGCAGCCACTCCCTCCTCACGGGGGGGCGAAGCTCCTACAATGAGCAGTTCTTC.

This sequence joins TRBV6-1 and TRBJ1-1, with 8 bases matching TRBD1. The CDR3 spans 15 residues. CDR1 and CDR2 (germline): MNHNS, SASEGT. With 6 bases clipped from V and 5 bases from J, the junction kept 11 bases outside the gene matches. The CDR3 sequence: CASSRPSWDRTEAFF. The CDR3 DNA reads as TGTGCCAGCAGCCGACCCTCATGGGACAGGACTGAAGCTTTCTTT.

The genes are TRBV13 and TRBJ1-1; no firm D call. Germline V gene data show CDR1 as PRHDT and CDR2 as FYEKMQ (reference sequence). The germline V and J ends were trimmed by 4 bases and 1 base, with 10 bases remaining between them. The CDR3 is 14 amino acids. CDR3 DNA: TGTGCCAGCAGCTCGGCGGGCCAGAACACTGAAGCTTTCTTT. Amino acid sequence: CASSSAGQNTEAFF.

Here the CDR3 DNA reads TGCGCCAGCAGCCAAGATGGAAGGGACAGTGATTCACCCCTCCACTTT. It translates to CASSQDGRDSDSPLHF. The V call is TRBV4-3, the J call TRBJ1-6; 7 bases are shared with TRBD1. CDR3 length equals 16 residues. J gave up 8 bases and V 0 bases, and 7 bases lay outside the gene matches. Germline V gene lookup returns CDR1 LGHNA and CDR2 YSLEER.

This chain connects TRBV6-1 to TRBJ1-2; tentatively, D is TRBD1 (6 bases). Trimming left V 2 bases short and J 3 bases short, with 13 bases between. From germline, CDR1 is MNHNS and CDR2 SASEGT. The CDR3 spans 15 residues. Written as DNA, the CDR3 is TGTGCCAGCAGTGAACCAACAGGGTCGGACTATGGCTACACCTTC. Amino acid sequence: CASSEPTGSDYGYTF.